The next 5 T cell receptor beta chains were all read from a single sample in a study of monozygotic twins with inflammatory bowel disease. Each CDR3 protein gets one entry in TCRdb, which reprocessed the 5' RACE reads and gives no DNA. The sample features a few hundred thousand distinct CDR3 sequences, with less than 2% in its top ten. Input material: blood. The receptors were gathered from a human donor with ulcerative colitis or Crohn's disease, or a healthy co-twin of an affected twin (not recorded which).

The chain couples TRBV6-2 or TRBV6-3 to TRBJ1-2. CDR3 length equals 11 residues. Per germline, CDR1 MNHEY and CDR2 SVGEGT. The CDR3 protein is CASSYSTRYTF.

This chain's CDR3 is CATSDNIYNEQFF. This rearrangement joins TRBV24-1 to TRBJ2-1. This CDR3 is built from 13 residues. Germline values: CDR1 KGHDR, CDR2 SFDVKD.

The genes are TRBV12-3 or TRBV12-4 and TRBJ2-5; the D gene TCRdb calls, TRBD1, cannot be checked with no DNA. CDR3 length: 12 amino acids. CDR3 region: CASRPGMETQYF.

The chain is built from TRBV3-1 and TRBJ2-3; the D call from TCRdb, TRBD2, cannot be confirmed without DNA. The germline V gene has CDR1 LGHDT and CDR2 YNNKEL (reference sequence). The CDR3 consists of 14 residues. The CDR3 is CASSATASGYTQYF.

The gene calls are TRBV29-1 and TRBJ2-3; TCRdb gives TRBD1 as the D gene, but with no DNA this cannot be confirmed. This CDR3 has 16 amino acids. The germline gives CDR1 SQVTM, CDR2 ANQGSEA. The CDR3 loop reads CSVGPPGQGLVDTQYF.